The entry below describes one T cell receptor beta chain. Its matching antigen is unknown. The CDR3 consists of 15 residues. V was pared by 0 bases and J by 2 bases, with 11 bases between. Germline CDR1 is MGHRA and CDR2 is YSYEKL. The data belong to a study of T-cell memory formation after mild COVID-19. About the research overall: TCR clusters were mostly donor specific.

Study outcomes and limitations: Some SARS-CoV-2-responding clones were already detected in memory before infection.

Researchers used 5'RACE with constant-segment primers to make TCR alpha and TCR beta cDNA libraries that carry sample barcodes and UMIs. MiXCR, run by TCRdb on the 5' RACE reads, gives a single entry per CDR3 protein. The table has 580,000 or so distinct CDR3 sequences, roughly 17% seen once. The sample was PBMCs or a T cell subset sorted from them (not recorded which). The rearrangement links TRBV4-1 to TRBJ2-7, with D perhaps matching TRBD1 or TRBD2 (5 bases each). The sequence came from an adult woman who had mild COVID-19 (a few samples of this study predate the infection). Cell type and time point are not known. This CDR3 is CASSQDGARPYEQYF. CDR3 nucleotide sequence: TGCGCCAGCAGCCAAGACGGGGCAAGACCCTACGAGCAGTACTTC.